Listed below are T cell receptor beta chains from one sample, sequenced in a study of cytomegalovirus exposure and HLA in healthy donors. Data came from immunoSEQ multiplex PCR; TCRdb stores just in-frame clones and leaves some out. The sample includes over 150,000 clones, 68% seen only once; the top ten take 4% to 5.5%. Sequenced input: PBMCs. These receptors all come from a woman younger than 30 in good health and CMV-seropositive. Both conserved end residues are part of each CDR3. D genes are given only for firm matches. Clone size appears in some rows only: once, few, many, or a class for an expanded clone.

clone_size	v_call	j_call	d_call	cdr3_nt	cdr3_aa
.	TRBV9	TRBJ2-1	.	TGTGCCAGCAGCGTCACCGGGACTCTAAGCTCCTACAATGAGCAGTTCTTC	CASSVTGTLSSYNEQFF
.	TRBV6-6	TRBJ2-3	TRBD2	TGTGCCAGCAGAATGAATCTAGCGGCGAGCACAGATACGCAGTATTTT	CASRMNLAASTDTQYF
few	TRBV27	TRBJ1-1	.	TGTGCCAGCAGCCAGGGCGGGGGGACTGAAGCTTTCTTT	CASSQGGGTEAFF
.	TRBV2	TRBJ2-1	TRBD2	TGTGCCAGCATTCGGGAGGCCGCTCGAAATGAGCAGTTCTTC	CASIREAARNEQFF
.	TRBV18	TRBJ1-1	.	TGTGCCAGCTCACCAGGGACACAAGGATTGAACACTGAAGCTTTCTTT	CASSPGTQGLNTEAFF
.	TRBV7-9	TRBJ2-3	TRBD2	TGTGCCAGCAGCCGGGACTACAACACAGATACGCAGTATTTT	CASSRDYNTDTQYF
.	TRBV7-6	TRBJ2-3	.	TGTGCCAGCAGCACCCCAGGGGACAGCACAGATACGCAGTATTTT	CASSTPGDSTDTQYF
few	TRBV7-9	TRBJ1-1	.	TGTGCCAGCCTCAACGGCGGATCTTCCGGTGAAGCTTTCTTT	CASLNGGSSGEAFF
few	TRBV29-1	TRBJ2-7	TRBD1	TGCAGCGTTGTAGCCCAACAGGGGGGCTACGAGCAGTACTTC	CSVVAQQGGYEQYF
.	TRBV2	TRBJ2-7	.	TGTGCCAGCAGTGAGAGAAGCTCCTACGAGCAGTACTTC	CASSERSSYEQYF
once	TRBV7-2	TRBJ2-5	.	TGTGCCAGCAGAGGCCGAGGCCGGAGCGAAGAGACCCAGTACTTC	CASRGRGRSEETQYF
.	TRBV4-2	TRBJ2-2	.	TGTGCCAGCAGCCAAAGGGGGGGCAGCAACACCGGGGAGCTGTTTTTT	CASSQRGGSNTGELFF
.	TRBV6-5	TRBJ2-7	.	TGTGCCAGCACCCCGGGCAGGGACTACGAGCAGTACTTC	CASTPGRDYEQYF
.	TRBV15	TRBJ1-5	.	TGTGCCACCAGCAGAGATAGAAGCCCCAGCAATCAGCCCCAGCATTTT	CATSRDRSPSNQPQHF
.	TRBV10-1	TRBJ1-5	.	TGCGCCAGCAGTGACGAAGGGGGAAATCAGCCCCAGCATTTT	CASSDEGGNQPQHF
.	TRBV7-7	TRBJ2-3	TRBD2	TGTGCTAGCAGCCCAGGGACTAGCAGAACAGATACGCAGTATTTT	CASSPGTSRTDTQYF
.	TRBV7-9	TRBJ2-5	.	TGTGCCAGCAGCTACGACACCCAAGAGACCCAGTACTTC	CASSYDTQETQYF
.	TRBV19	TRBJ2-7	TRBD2	TGTGCCAGTAGTATATCCTGGACTAGCTATCTCGAGCAGTACTTC	CASSISWTSYLEQYF
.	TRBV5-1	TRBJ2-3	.	TGCGCCAGCAGCATCCTCACGGGGACAGATACGCAGTATTTT	CASSILTGTDTQYF
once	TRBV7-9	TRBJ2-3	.	TGTGCCAGCAGCTATAACACCTTACCAGGGGATACGCAGTATTTT	CASSYNTLPGDTQYF
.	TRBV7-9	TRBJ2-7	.	TGTGCCAGCAGCTCCCGCGCGAGCTCCTACGAGCAGTACTTC	CASSSRASSYEQYF
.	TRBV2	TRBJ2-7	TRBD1	TGTGCCAGCAGTGAAGGGACAGGGAGCTCCTACGAGCAGTACTTC	CASSEGTGSSYEQYF
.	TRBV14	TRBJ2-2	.	TGTGCCAGCAGCCGCGGTACAACTGCCACCGGGGAGCTGTTTTTT	CASSRGTTATGELFF
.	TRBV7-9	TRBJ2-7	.	TGTGCCAGCAGACAGACACAGCCTCCCTACGAGCAGTACTTC	CASRQTQPPYEQYF
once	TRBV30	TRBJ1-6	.	TGTGCCTGGAGTGTGCGGAATAATTCACCCCTCCACTTT	CAWSVRNNSPLHF
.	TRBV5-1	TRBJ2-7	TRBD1	TGCGCCAGCAGCTTGGGACAGGGGTCCTACGAGCAGTACTTC	CASSLGQGSYEQYF
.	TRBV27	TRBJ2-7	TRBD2	TGTGCCAGCAGTTTGTCGGGAGGGAGGTACTACGAGCAGTACTTC	CASSLSGGRYYEQYF
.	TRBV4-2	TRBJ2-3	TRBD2	TGTGCCAGCAGCCAACAGGCCCGACTAGCGGAGTTAACAGATACGCAGTATTTT	CASSQQARLAELTDTQYF
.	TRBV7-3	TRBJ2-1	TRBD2	TGTGCCAGCAGCCCGGGTGGGGGACTAGGAAATGAGCAGTTCTTC	CASSPGGGLGNEQFF
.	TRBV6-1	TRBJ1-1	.	TGTGCCAGCAGGAACGGTTACACTGAAGCTTTCTTT	CASRNGYTEAFF
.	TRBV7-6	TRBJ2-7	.	TGTGCCAGCAGCTCCTACACAAACGGCGGCGAGCAGTACTTC	CASSSYTNGGEQYF
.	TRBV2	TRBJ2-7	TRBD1	TGTGCCAGCAGTCCGTTGCAGGGGGCTCTATACGAGCAGTACTTC	CASSPLQGALYEQYF
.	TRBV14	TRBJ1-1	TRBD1	TGTGCCAGCAGCCCGACAGGGGTGAACACTGAAGCTTTCTTT	CASSPTGVNTEAFF
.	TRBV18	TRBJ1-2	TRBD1	TGTGCCAGCTCACCGCTGACAGGGTCACAACCCCAAGCAGGCTACACCTTC	CASSPLTGSQPQAGYTF
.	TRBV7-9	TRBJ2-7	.	TGTGCCAGCAGCTTTACTACAGGCTACGAGCAGTACTTC	CASSFTTGYEQYF
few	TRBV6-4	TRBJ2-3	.	TGTGCCAGCAGTGACCAGCGGTCCGATACGCAGTATTTT	CASSDQRSDTQYF
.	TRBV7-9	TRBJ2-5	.	TGTGCCAGCAGCTTAGGCCAGAGGGTGACCCAGTACTTC	CASSLGQRVTQYF
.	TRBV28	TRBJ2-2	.	TGTGCCAGCAGTTTTAGTCAAGCGAACACCGGGGAGCTGTTTTTT	CASSFSQANTGELFF
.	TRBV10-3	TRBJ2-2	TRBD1	TGTGCCATCGGCCGAGACAGGGGGCAGACCGGGGAGCTGTTTTTT	CAIGRDRGQTGELFF
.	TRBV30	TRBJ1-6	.	TGTGCCCGGAAAAGGGGACCACATGGGGGCTTTTCACCCCTCCACTTT	CARKRGPHGGFSPLHF
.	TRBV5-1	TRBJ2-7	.	TGCGCCAGCAGCGCAGGACAATCCTACGAGCAGTACTTC	CASSAGQSYEQYF
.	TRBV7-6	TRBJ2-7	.	TGTGCCAGCAGCCAGTGGGGAGGAGCGACGTCCTACGAGCAGTACTTC	CASSQWGGATSYEQYF
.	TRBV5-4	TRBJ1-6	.	TGTGCCAGCAGACCGGGGGGGGCGAGGAATTCACCCCTCCACTTT	CASRPGGARNSPLHF
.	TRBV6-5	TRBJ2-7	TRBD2	TGTGCCAGCAGTTATGGCAGGGAGGGTGGCGAGCAGTACTTC	CASSYGREGGEQYF
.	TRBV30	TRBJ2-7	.	TGTGCCTGGAGCTTAGACAGCTCCTACGAGCAGTACTTC	CAWSLDSSYEQYF
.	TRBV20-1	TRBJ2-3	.	TGCAGTGCCCGCCCAGGGAATACGCAGTATTTT	CSARPGNTQYF
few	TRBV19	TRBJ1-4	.	TGTGCCAGTAGTATCTCCGACTACAGAGAAAAACTGTTTTTT	CASSISDYREKLFF
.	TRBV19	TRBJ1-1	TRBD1	TGTGCCAGTAGTGGAAGCAGGGGGGTCACTGAAGCTTTCTTT	CASSGSRGVTEAFF
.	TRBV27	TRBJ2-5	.	TGTGCCAGCAGTTTATCGGGTAGAGGAGGAGAGACCCAGTACTTC	CASSLSGRGGETQYF
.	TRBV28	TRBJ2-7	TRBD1	TGTGCCAGCAGGCTGGGACAGAATTACGAGCAGTACTTC	CASRLGQNYEQYF
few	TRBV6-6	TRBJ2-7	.	TGTGCCAGCACCGAATCGGGTTCGGGCTACGAGCAGTACTTC	CASTESGSGYEQYF
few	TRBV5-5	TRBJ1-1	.	TGTGCCAGCAGCTTAGGGGACTACACTGAAGCTTTCTTT	CASSLGDYTEAFF
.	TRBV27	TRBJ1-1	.	TGTGCCAGCAGCGAGCTCAGGGAGAACACTGAAGCTTTCTTT	CASSELRENTEAFF